A single sample gave rise to the 3 T cell receptor beta chains below, sequenced in a study of T-cell memory formation after mild COVID-19. Each CDR3 protein gets one entry after TCRdb re-called the 5' RACE reads with MiXCR. The data hold around 470,000 distinct CDR3 sequences, with roughly 20% observed a single time. The sequenced sample was PBMCs or a T cell subset sorted from them (not recorded which). The receptors stem from an adult woman who had mild COVID-19 (a few samples of this study predate the infection). Cell type and time point are not known.

The chain has TRBV30 and TRBJ2-5; 10 bases are a match to TRBD1. Germline V gives CDR1 GTSNPN, CDR2 SVGIG (reference sequence). Losses at the gene ends were 5 bases for V and 5 bases for J; bases not matched to a gene: 8. The CDR3 contains 14 residues. The CDR3 DNA reads as TGTGCCTGGGCGCCGGGACAGGGGTCGGAGACCCAGTACTTC. Amino acid sequence: CAWAPGQGSETQYF.

The genes are TRBV5-1 and TRBJ2-7; 8 nucleotides match TRBD1. The CDR3 extends over 14 amino acids. The V and J ends lost 5 bases and 5 bases, in that order; junction bases with no gene match: 9. CDR1 and CDR2 (germline): SGHRS, YFSETQ. This CDR3 reads CASRAGGASDEQYF. The CDR3 nucleotides read TGCGCCAGCAGGGCAGGGGGCGCCTCGGACGAGCAGTACTTC. Based on the CDR3 plus reference TRBV5-1 and TRBJ2-7, the full variable domain is KAGVTQTPRYLIKTRGQQVTLSCSPISGHRSVSWYQQTPGQGLQFLFEYFSETQRNKGNFPGRFSGRQFSNSRSEMNVSTLELGDSALYLCASRAGGASDEQYFGPGTRLTVT.

The table lists this clonotype with many counts. The J gene is TRBJ2-7, the V gene TRBV5-5; 7 bases align to TRBD1. Germline values: CDR1 SGHKS, CDR2 YYEKEE (reference sequence). The CDR3 extends over 15 amino acids. V dropped 5 bases and J dropped 0; count of bases not matched to a gene: 8. CDR3 sequence: CASSSRGPISYEQYF. In DNA form, the CDR3 reads TGTGCCAGCAGTTCTAGGGGGCCTATCTCCTACGAGCAGTACTTC.